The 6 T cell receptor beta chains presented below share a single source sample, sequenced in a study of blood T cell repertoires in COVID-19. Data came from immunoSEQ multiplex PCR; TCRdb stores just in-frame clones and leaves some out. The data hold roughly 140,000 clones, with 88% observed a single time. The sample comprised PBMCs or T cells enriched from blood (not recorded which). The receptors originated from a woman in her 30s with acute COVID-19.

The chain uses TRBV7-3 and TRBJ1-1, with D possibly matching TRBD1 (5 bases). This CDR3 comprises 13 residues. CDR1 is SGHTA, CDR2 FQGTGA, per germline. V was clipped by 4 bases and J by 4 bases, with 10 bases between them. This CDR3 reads CASSWGSTTEAFF. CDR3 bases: TGTGCCAGCAGCTGGGGCAGTACCACTGAAGCTTTCTTT.

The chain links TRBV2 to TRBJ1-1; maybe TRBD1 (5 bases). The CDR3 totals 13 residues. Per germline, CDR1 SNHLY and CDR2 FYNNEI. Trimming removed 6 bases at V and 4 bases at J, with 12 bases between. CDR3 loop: CASRWTQGTEAFF. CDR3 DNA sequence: TGTGCCAGCAGATGGACCCAGGGCACTGAAGCTTTCTTT.

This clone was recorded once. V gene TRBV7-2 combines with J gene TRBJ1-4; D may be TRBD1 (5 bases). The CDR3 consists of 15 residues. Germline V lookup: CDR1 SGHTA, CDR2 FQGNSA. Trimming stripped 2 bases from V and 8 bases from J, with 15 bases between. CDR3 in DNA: TGTGCCAGCAGCTTAAATCGGGGGGTAGGGGAAAAACTGTTTTTT. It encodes CASSLNRGVGEKLFF.

The DNA of the CDR3 is TGTGCCGCAGGACAGGGTCGGGAGACCCAGTACTTC. Translating gives CAAGQGRETQYF. The V gene is TRBV30, the J gene TRBJ2-5, with 8 bases fitting TRBD1. CDR1 is GTSNPN and CDR2 is SVGIG in the germline V gene (reference sequence). J gave up 5 bases and V 8 bases, and 7 bases lay outside the gene matches. The CDR3 sequence is 12 residues long.

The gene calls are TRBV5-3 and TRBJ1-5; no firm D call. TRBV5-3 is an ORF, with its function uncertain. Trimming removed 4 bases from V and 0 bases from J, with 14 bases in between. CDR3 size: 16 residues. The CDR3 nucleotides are TGTGCCAGAAGCGCGGCCCGGGCGGGTAGCAATCAGCCCCAGCATTTT. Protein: CARSAARAGSNQPQHF.

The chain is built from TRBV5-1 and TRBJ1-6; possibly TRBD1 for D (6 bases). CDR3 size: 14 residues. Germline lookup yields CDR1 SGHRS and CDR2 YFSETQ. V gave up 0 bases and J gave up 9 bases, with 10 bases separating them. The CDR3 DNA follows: TGCGCCAGCAGCTTGGCGGGGACACTTTCACCCCTCCACTTT. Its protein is CASSLAGTLSPLHF.